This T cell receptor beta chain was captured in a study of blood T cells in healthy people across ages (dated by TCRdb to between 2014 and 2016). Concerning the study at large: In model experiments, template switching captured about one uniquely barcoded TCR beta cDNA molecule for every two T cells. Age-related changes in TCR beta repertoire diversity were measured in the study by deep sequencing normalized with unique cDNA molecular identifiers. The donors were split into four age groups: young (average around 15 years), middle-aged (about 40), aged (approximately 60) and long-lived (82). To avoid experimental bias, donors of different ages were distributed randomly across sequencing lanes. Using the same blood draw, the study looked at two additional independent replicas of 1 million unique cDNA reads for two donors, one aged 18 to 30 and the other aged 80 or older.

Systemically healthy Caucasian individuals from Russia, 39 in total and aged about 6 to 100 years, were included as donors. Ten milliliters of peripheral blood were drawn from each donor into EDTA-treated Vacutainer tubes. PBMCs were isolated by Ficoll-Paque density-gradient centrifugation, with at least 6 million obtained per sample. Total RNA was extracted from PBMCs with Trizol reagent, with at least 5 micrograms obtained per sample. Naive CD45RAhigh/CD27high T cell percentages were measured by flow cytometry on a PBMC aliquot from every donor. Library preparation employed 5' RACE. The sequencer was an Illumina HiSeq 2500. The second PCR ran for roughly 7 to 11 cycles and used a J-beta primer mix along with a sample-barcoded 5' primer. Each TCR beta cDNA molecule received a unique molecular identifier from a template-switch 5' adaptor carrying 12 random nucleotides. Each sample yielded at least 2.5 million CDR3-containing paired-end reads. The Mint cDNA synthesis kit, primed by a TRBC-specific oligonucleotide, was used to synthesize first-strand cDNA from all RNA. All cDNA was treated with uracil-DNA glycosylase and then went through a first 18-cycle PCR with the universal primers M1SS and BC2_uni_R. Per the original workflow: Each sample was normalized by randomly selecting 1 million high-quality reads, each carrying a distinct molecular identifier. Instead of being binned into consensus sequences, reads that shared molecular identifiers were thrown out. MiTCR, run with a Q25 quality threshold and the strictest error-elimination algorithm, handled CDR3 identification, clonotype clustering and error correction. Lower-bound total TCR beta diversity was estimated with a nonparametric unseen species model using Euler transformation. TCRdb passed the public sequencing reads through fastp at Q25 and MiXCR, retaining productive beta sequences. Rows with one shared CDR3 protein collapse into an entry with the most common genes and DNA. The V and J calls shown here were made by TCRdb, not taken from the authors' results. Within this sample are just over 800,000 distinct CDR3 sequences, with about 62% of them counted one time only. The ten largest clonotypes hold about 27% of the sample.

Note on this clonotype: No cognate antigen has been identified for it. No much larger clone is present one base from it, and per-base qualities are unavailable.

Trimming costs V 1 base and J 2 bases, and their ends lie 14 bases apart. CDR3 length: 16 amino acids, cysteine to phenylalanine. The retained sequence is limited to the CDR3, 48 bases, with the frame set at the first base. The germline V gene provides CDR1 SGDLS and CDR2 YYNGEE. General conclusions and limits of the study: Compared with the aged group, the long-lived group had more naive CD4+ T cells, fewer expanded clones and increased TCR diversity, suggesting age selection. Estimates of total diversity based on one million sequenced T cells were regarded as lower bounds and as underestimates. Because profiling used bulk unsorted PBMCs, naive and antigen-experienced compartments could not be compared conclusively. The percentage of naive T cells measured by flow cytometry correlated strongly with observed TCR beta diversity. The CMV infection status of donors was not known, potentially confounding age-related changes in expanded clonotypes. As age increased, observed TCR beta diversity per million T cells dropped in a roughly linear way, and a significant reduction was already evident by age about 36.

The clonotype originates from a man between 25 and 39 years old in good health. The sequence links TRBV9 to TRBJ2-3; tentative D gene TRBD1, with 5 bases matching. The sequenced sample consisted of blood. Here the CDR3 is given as CASSVPLSDTTDTQYF. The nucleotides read TGTGCCAGCAGCGTACCCCTTTCGGACACCACAGATACGCAGTATTTT.